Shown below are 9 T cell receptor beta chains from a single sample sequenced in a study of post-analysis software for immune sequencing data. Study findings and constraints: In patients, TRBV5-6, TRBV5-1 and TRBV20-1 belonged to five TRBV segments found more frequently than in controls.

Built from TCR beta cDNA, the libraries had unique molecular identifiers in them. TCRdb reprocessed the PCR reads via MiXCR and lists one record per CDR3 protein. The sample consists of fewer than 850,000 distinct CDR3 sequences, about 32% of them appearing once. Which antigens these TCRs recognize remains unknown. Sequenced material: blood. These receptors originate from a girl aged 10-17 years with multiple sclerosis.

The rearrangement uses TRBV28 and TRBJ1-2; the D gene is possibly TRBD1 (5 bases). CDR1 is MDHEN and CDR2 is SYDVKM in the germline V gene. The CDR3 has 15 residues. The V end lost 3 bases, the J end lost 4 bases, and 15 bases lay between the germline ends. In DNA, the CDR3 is TGTGCCAGCAGTTTTAAGGTCAGGGTGGTCTATGGCTACACCTTC. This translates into CASSFKVRVVYGYTF.

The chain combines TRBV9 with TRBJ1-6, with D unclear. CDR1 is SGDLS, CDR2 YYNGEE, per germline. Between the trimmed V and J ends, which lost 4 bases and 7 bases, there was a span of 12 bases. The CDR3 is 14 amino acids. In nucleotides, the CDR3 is TGTGCCAGCAGCTACGGGCCCCCCAATTCACCCCTCCACTTT. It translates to CASSYGPPNSPLHF.

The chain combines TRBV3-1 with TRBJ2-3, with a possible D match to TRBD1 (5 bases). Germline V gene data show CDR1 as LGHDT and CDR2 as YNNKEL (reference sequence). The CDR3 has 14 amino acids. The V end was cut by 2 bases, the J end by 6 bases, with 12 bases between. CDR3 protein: CASSQQGVDDTQYF. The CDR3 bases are TGTGCCAGCAGCCAACAAGGGGTTGACGATACGCAGTATTTT.

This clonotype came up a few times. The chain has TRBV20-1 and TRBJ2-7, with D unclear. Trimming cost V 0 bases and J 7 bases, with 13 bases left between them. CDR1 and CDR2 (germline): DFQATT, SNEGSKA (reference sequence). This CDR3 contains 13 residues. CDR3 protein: CSAREGWSGEQYF. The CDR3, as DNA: TGCAGTGCTAGAGAGGGGTGGTCTGGGGAGCAGTACTTC.

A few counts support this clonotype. CDR3 DNA: TGTGCCAGCACCCGGACTATCGGATACAATGAGCAGTTCTTC. It encodes CASTRTIGYNEQFF. The chain has TRBV27 and TRBJ2-1; D perhaps matches TRBD2 (6 bases). This CDR3 region has 14 residues. Trimming shortened V by 7 bases and J by 4 bases, and 14 bases separated the two germline ends. Per germline, CDR1 MNHEY and CDR2 SMNVEV (reference sequence).

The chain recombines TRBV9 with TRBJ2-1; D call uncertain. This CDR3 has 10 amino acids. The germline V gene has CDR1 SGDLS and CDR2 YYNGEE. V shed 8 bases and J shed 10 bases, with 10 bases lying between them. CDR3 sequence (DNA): TGTGCCAGAAAGGCTCAGGAGCAGTTCTTC. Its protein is CARKAQEQFF.

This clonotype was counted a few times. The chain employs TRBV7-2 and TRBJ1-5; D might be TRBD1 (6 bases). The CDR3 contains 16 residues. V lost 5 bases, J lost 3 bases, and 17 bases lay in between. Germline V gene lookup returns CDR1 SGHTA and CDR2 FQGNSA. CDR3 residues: CASSQRGGLNNQPQHF. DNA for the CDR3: TGTGCCAGCAGCCAACGAGGGGGGCTGAACAATCAGCCCCAGCATTTT.

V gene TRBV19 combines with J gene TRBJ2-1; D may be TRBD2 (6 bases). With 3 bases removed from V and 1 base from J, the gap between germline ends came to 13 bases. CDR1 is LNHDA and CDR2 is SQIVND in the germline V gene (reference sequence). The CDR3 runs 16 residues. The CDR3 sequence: CASSITAGKSYNEQFF. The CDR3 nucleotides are TGTGCCAGTAGTATTACTGCGGGAAAATCCTACAATGAGCAGTTCTTC.

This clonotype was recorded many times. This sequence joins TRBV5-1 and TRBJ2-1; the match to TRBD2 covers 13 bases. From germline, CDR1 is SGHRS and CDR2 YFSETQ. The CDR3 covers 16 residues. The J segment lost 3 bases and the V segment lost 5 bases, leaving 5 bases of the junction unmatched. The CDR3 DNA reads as TGCGCCAGCAGTCCCCGGACTAGCGGGGGCTACAATGAGCAGTTCTTC. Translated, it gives CASSPRTSGGYNEQFF.